The 20 T cell receptor beta chains below all came from one sample that was sequenced in a study of cytomegalovirus exposure and HLA in healthy donors. The PCR ran on 60 Vbeta and 13 Jbeta primers. Measured with immunoSEQ multiplex PCR; TCRdb has only the in-frame clones, and not every one. The sample carries around 100,000 clones, approximately 80% recorded once. The source material was PBMCs. The receptor source for this set is a woman aged 65 to 85 in good health and CMV-seropositive.

This rearrangement joins TRBV9 to TRBJ2-4; unclear D gene. The CDR3 extends over 13 amino acids. With 0 bases removed from V and 6 bases from J, the gap between germline ends came to 7 bases. CDR1 is SGDLS, CDR2 YYNGEE, per germline. The CDR3 DNA reads TGTGCCAGCAGCGTAGATCTGAGAAACATTCAGTACTTC. Its protein is CASSVDLRNIQYF.

J is TRBJ2-4 and V is TRBV19, with TRBD2 matching 8 bases. The CDR3 runs 19 residues. Looked up from germline, CDR1 is LNHDA and CDR2 is SQIVND (reference sequence). V lost 5 bases and J lost 3; bases outside the gene matches: 18. Here the CDR3 DNA reads TGTGCCAGTAGTGTATCCTCGTCCCAAGCGGGAGTGGTCAAAAACATTCAGTACTTC. It yields the protein CASSVSSSQAGVVKNIQYF.

V is TRBV7-9 and J is TRBJ2-5; 9 nucleotides align to TRBD2. The DNA end is more similar to TRBJ2-7, so the J call may be wrong. CDR3 length equals 14 residues. Germline CDR1 is SEHNR and CDR2 is FQNEAQ (reference sequence). The CDR3 protein is CASSHSGSRYEQYF. The CDR3 DNA is TGTGCCAGCAGCCATAGCGGGAGTAGGTACGAGCAGTACTTC.

This clone was recorded a few times. The chain links TRBV5-1 to TRBJ2-5, with a tentative D call TRBD1 (5 bases). CDR1 is SGHRS, CDR2 YFSETQ, per germline. This CDR3 region has 15 residues. Trimming cost V 4 bases and J 0 bases, with 13 bases left between them. The CDR3, as DNA: TGCGCCAGCAGCCCGAACCCAGGGTACCAAGAGACCCAGTACTTC. As protein: CASSPNPGYQETQYF.

The J gene is TRBJ1-1, the V gene TRBV7-9; possibly TRBD1 for D (5 bases). V gave up 3 bases and J gave up 4 bases, with 9 bases separating them. The CDR3 contains 13 residues. Per the germline V gene, CDR1 is SEHNR and CDR2 is FQNEAQ (reference sequence). In nucleotides, the CDR3 is TGTGCCAGCAGCTTTAGGGGACTCACTGAAGCTTTCTTT. This encodes CASSFRGLTEAFF. Complete variable domain (other parts from reference TRBV7-9 and TRBJ1-1): DTGVSQNPRHKITKRGQNVTFRCDPISEHNRLYWYRQTLGQGPEFLTYFQNEAQLEKSRLLSDRFSAERPKGSFSTLEIQRTEQGDSAMYLCASSFRGLTEAFFGQGTRLTVV.

This rearrangement joins TRBV2 to TRBJ1-2; 8 nucleotides align to TRBD1. The germline V gene encodes CDR1 SNHLY and CDR2 FYNNEI. Trimming removed 3 bases from V and 3 bases from J; junction bases left unmatched: 6. The CDR3 sequence is 15 residues long. The CDR3 loop reads CASSELGRGHYGYTF. CDR3 DNA: TGTGCCAGCAGTGAGCTGGGCAGGGGGCACTATGGCTACACCTTC. The full variable domain, rest sourced from reference TRBV2 and TRBJ1-2, is EPEVTQTPSHQVTQMGQEVILRCVPISNHLYFYWYRQILGQKVEFLVSFYNNEISEKSEIFDDQFSVERPDGSNFTLKIRSTKLEDSAMYFCASSELGRGHYGYTFGSGTRLTVV.

V usage is TRBV2 and J usage is TRBJ2-2, with TRBD2 matching 12 bases. Looked up from germline, CDR1 is SNHLY and CDR2 is FYNNEI. V shed 6 bases and J 0 bases; nucleotides not matched to a gene: 2. There are 16 residues in the CDR3. CDR3: CASRRLAGANTGELFF. CDR3 coding DNA: TGTGCCAGCAGACGACTAGCGGGGGCGAACACCGGGGAGCTGTTTTTT.

The rearrangement uses TRBV4-1 and TRBJ1-3; 9 bases align to TRBD1. Germline V gene data show CDR1 as MGHRA and CDR2 as YSYEKL. This CDR3 is built from 19 residues. Trimming removed 4 bases from V and 4 bases from J; junction bases left unmatched: 17. The DNA of the CDR3 is TGCGCCAGCAGCCTAGAGGGATCGGCACAGGGGGCGCGGGGAAACACCATATATTTT. It codes for CASSLEGSAQGARGNTIYF.

The chain links TRBV27 to TRBJ2-5, with TRBD1 matching over 7 bases. The J call is uncertain, as TRBJ2-7 better fits the DNA end. CDR3 length equals 15 residues. The germline V gene encodes CDR1 MNHEY and CDR2 SMNVEV (reference sequence). The CDR3 spells CASSSIRQGVYEQYF. The DNA for the CDR3 is TGTGCCAGCAGTTCTATACGACAGGGAGTGTACGAGCAGTACTTC.

This chain joins TRBV27 and TRBJ1-1; 10 nucleotides line up with TRBD1. V trimming: 3 bases; J trimming: 4 bases; junction bases outside the gene matches: 23. The CDR3 totals 21 residues. CDR1 is MNHEY, CDR2 SMNVEV, per germline (reference sequence). The CDR3 here is CASSLYIDRGRAVLMTTEAFF. In DNA, the CDR3 is TGTGCCAGCAGTTTGTATATAGACAGGGGGCGCGCGGTTCTTATGACCACTGAAGCTTTCTTT.

This chain uses TRBV30 with TRBJ2-1; TRBD2 agrees at 12 bases. V trimming: 3 bases; J trimming: 9 bases; junction bases outside the gene matches: 15. The CDR3 contains 17 residues. The germline gives CDR1 GTSNPN, CDR2 SVGIG (reference sequence). The CDR3 coding sequence is TGTGCCTGGAGCCCTCTCGGGGGGACTAGCGGGTTGGGTGAGCAGTTCTTC. This encodes CAWSPLGGTSGLGEQFF.

This sequence joins TRBV11-2 and TRBJ2-7, with 8 positions matching TRBD2. Germline V gives CDR1 SGHAT, CDR2 FQNNGV. CDR3 length: 11 amino acids. Trimming at V came to 8 bases and at J to 3 bases, leaving 0 bases not matched to a gene. The CDR3: CASRGGYEQYF. The CDR3 DNA reads TGTGCCAGCCGGGGGGGCTACGAGCAGTACTTC. Using reference TRBV11-2 and TRBJ2-7 for the parts outside the CDR3, the full variable domain is EAGVAQSPRYKIIEKRQSVAFWCNPISGHATLYWYQQILGQGPKLLIQFQNNGVVDDSQLPKDRFSAERLKGVDSTLKIQPAKLEDSAVYLCASRGGYEQYFGPGTRLTVT.

The V and J genes are TRBV5-4 and TRBJ2-3; 9 bases are shared with TRBD2. With V trimmed by 2 bases and J by 5 bases, 6 bases remained unmatched. The CDR3 spans 15 residues. The germline V gene has CDR1 SGHNT and CDR2 YYREEE (reference sequence). The CDR3 coding sequence is TGTGCCAGCAGCTTCCCAGCGGGGGGAAAAGATACGCAGTATTTT. Residues: CASSFPAGGKDTQYF.

This clone was recorded a few times. The chain uses TRBV7-2 and TRBJ2-2; 7 nucleotides align to TRBD2. The CDR3 totals 14 residues. Trimming removed 3 bases from V and 6 bases from J; junction bases left unmatched: 4. In germline, CDR1 is SGHTA, CDR2 FQGNSA. CDR3: CASSLGGSSGELFF. For the CDR3, the DNA is TGTGCCAGCAGCTTGGGCGGGAGCTCCGGGGAGCTGTTTTTT.

A single count supports this clone. The chain couples TRBV7-8 to TRBJ1-3; TRBD1 is a possible D gene (5 bases). V was cut by 1 base and J by 7 bases, with 17 bases left in between. CDR3 length equals 16 residues. CDR1 is SGHVS, CDR2 FQNEAQ, per germline. CDR3 DNA sequence: TGTGCCAGCAGCTTAGGGGAAGGGGCGCGAGCGAACACCATATATTTT. Its protein product is CASSLGEGARANTIYF. The full variable domain, with the rest looked up from reference TRBV7-8 and TRBJ1-3, is GAGVSQSPRYKVAKRGQDVALRCDPISGHVSLFWYQQALGQGPEFLTYFQNEAQLDKSGLPSDRFFAERPEGSVSTLKIQRTQQEDSAVYLCASSLGEGARANTIYFGEGSWLTVV.

The rearrangement links TRBV27 to TRBJ2-7, with 8 bases lining up with TRBD2. V gave up 6 bases and J gave up 2 bases; unmatched junction bases: 12. CDR3 length: 16 residues. Germline values: CDR1 MNHEY, CDR2 SMNVEV (reference sequence). The CDR3 region is CASSTGTGTSPYEQYF. In nucleotides, the CDR3 is TGTGCCAGCAGCACCGGGACCGGGACTAGTCCCTACGAGCAGTACTTC.

This chain uses TRBV28 with TRBJ2-5; D remains ambiguous. Trimming removed 6 bases at V and 5 bases at J, with 10 bases between. The CDR3 extends over 12 amino acids. In germline, CDR1 is MDHEN, CDR2 SYDVKM. The CDR3 spells CASSPPQETQYF. CDR3 sequence (DNA): TGTGCCAGCAGCCCTCCCCAGGAGACCCAGTACTTC.

The chain is built from TRBV6-6 and TRBJ1-1; possible D gene TRBD1, 6 bases. Trimming pared 6 bases from V and 4 bases from J, leaving 12 bases between. Per the germline V gene, CDR1 is MNHNY and CDR2 is SVGAGI (reference sequence). This CDR3 has 13 amino acids. CDR3 sequence (DNA): TGTGCCAGCAGACAGGGTCAAGGCACTGAAGCTTTCTTT. Residues: CASRQGQGTEAFF.

The chain links TRBV6-5 to TRBJ2-7; TRBD2 matches 10 bases. The CDR3 covers 12 residues. The V gene's germline CDR1 is MNHEY and CDR2 SVGAGI. V lost 7 bases, J lost 5 bases, and 2 bases stayed unmatched. CDR3 residues: CASTSGRHEQYF. The CDR3 DNA is TGTGCCAGCACTAGCGGGAGACACGAGCAGTACTTC.

The sample holds one count of this clone. The chain links TRBV15 to TRBJ2-2, with a weak D call TRBD1 (6 bases). The V end was cut by 1 base, the J end by 7 bases, with 13 bases between. CDR3 size: 15 residues. Germline loops: CDR1 LNHNV, CDR2 YYDKDF (reference sequence). CDR3 coding DNA: TGTGCCACCAGCAGAGGGGGGCAAGGGGTCGGGGAGCTGTTTTTT. It specifies CATSRGGQGVGELFF.